This entry describes one TCR beta chain. Germline CDR1 is MDHEN and CDR2 is SYDVKM. CDR3 length: 15 amino acids. V was shortened by 4 bases and J by 4 bases, with 11 bases between the two germline ends. The data stem from a study of blood T cell repertoires in COVID-19. On the study more broadly: Acute and convalescent COVID-19 samples came from the United States, Italy and Spain.

Original methodology: Scientists estimated how many nucleated cells there were by amplifying reference gene primers. Only in-frame clones appear in the TCRdb table, and some are missing; sequencing was by immunoSEQ multiplex PCR. Clone size and the V and J calls come from that table; the DNA yielded D and trimming. The profile shows approximately 68,000 clones, 80% to 85% of them singletons. The clonotype was recovered from a human donor in a cohort sampled during active COVID-19. Sample: peripheral blood. The chain combines TRBV28 with TRBJ2-6, with a weak D call TRBD1 (5 bases). CDR3: CASSSRTLGANVLTF. The CDR3 bases are TGTGCCAGCAGTTCTCGGACACTAGGGGCCAACGTCCTGACTTTC.